This TCR beta chain was sequenced in a study of PD-1 blockade in classical Hodgkin lymphoma. General observations from the study: TCR diversity rose significantly by C4D1 in CD4+ but not CD8+ cells. Whoever responded completely had baseline diversity much like that seen in newly diagnosed patients.

Assay used: immunoSEQ multiplex PCR; TCRdb lists only in-frame clones, some missing. The sample lists 11,000 to 15,000 clones; 82% were seen once. Every single patient, without exception, relapsed after autologous stem cell transplantation, and brentuximab vedotin exposure varied. Classification of best responses gave complete response, partial response or progressive disease. Points on this clone: Antigen unknown.

Looked up from germline, CDR1 is LNHDA and CDR2 is SQIVND (reference sequence). The V end lost 0 bases, the J end lost 4 bases, and 10 bases lay between the germline ends. CDR3 length: 14 amino acids. The origin of this receptor is a human donor with classical Hodgkin lymphoma. The sample here was peripheral blood mononuclear cells (PBMCs), taken at baseline. The rearrangement uses TRBV19 and TRBJ2-7, with D maybe TRBD1 (5 bases). CDR3 in DNA: TGTGCCAGTAGTATAGAATGGACATCTTACGAGCAGTACTTC. Translation gives CASSIEWTSYEQYF.